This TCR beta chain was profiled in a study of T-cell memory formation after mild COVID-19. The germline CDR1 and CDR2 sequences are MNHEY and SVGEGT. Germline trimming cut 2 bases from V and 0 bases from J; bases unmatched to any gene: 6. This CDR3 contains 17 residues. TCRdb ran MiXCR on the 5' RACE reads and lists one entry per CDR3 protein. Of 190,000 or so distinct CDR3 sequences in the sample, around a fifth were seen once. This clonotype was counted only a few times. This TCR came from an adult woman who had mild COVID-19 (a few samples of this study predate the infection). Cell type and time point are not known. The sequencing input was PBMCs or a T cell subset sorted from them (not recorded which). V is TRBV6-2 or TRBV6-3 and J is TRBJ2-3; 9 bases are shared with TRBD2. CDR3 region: CASSYGFAGGSTDTQYF. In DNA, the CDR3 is TGTGCCAGCAGTTACGGATTTGCGGGGGGGAGCACAGATACGCAGTATTTT.